The 14 T cell receptor beta chains below all came from one sample that was sequenced in a study of T-cell memory formation after mild COVID-19. TCRdb called the 5' RACE reads again in MiXCR, with one record for every CDR3 protein. The table has approximately 230,000 distinct CDR3 sequences, roughly 15% seen once. Input material: PBMCs or a T cell subset sorted from them (not recorded which). The receptors here all came from a man aged 18 to 29 who had mild COVID-19 (a few samples of this study predate the infection). Cell type and time point are not known.

This clonotype was detected only a few times. The V gene is TRBV29-1, the J gene TRBJ2-3, with TRBD2 matching over 12 bases. After removal of 7 bases from V and 3 bases from J, the junction contained 5 bases not matched to a gene. This CDR3 has 14 residues. CDR1 and CDR2 (germline): SQVTM, ANQGSEA. For the CDR3, the DNA is TGCAGCGCGCGGACTAGCGGGACTACAGATACGCAGTATTTT. It encodes CSARTSGTTDTQYF.

Many counts were recorded for this clonotype. V usage is TRBV7-2 and J usage is TRBJ2-3; D might be TRBD2 (6 bases). V shed 0 bases and J shed 1 base, with 14 bases lying between them. Germline lookup yields CDR1 SGHTA and CDR2 FQGNSA. The CDR3 covers 17 residues. CDR3 sequence (DNA): TGTGCCAGCAGCTTAGCTCTCGTGGGCGGGGGCACAGATACGCAGTATTTT. It yields the protein CASSLALVGGGTDTQYF.

In its sample, this clonotype was seen many times. The rearrangement links TRBV3-1 to TRBJ2-3; 8 bases are shared with TRBD2. Germline CDR1 is LGHDT and CDR2 is YNNKEL (reference sequence). Trimming removed 8 bases from V and 6 bases from J; junction bases left unmatched: 7. The CDR3 runs 13 residues. CDR3 DNA: TGTGCCAGCCAACCGGGGGGGCGTGATACGCAGTATTTT. Translating it yields CASQPGGRDTQYF.

This clonotype was counted between two and nine times. Mismatch with germline at one junction end may stem from a read error. The chain combines TRBV18 with TRBJ2-5; D remains ambiguous. CDR3 length: 14 residues. Germline loops: CDR1 KGHSH, CDR2 LQKENI. The CDR3 bases are TGTGCCAGCTCACCACCCTCCCACCAGGAGACCCAGTACTTC. This translates into CASSPPSHQETQYF.

The chain links TRBV3-2 to TRBJ1-1; the listed D gene, TRBD1, was not tested against the DNA. TRBV3-2 counts as a pseudogene. This CDR3 comprises 17 residues. The CDR3 reads CASSQPSGGGPFTEAFF. The CDR3, as DNA: TGTGCCAGCAGCCAGCCATCAGGGGGGGGTCCCTTCACTGAAGCTTTCTTT.

This chain joins TRBV12-5 and TRBJ2-3; D uncertain. Germline loops: CDR1 LGHNT, CDR2 FRNRAP. V was clipped by 1 base and J by 6 bases, with 14 bases between them. This CDR3 is 15 amino acids long. Here the CDR3 reads CASGLARPLSDTQYF. CDR3 coding DNA: TGTGCTAGTGGTTTGGCAAGACCTCTTTCGGATACGCAGTATTTT.

This chain joins TRBV12-3 or TRBV12-4 and TRBJ2-4; D gene ambiguous. Deletions cut 1 base from V and 9 bases from J, with 13 bases between. The CDR3 has 14 amino acids. The CDR3 is CASSLDSYFSIQYF. In DNA form, the CDR3 reads TGTGCCAGCAGTTTAGATTCGTATTTCAGCATTCAGTACTTC.

V gene TRBV19 combines with J gene TRBJ1-4; D gene ambiguous. The germline V and J ends were trimmed by 7 bases and 8 bases, with 14 bases remaining between them. This CDR3 contains 13 residues. Germline V gene lookup returns CDR1 LNHDA and CDR2 SQIVND (reference sequence). The CDR3 here is CASKSQEKEKLFF. CDR3 nucleotides: TGTGCCAGTAAATCCCAGGAGAAGGAAAAACTGTTTTTT.

Worth noting for this clonotype: The junction departs from germline at one end; a sequencing error may be responsible. The genes are TRBV7-8 and TRBJ2-2; the D gene is possibly TRBD2 (6 bases). Germline CDR1 and CDR2: SGHVS and FQNEAQ. The CDR3 is made up of 14 amino acids. The CDR3 reads CASRSRTNVGELIF. The CDR3 nucleotides are TGTGCCAGCCGAAGCCGGACTAACGTGGGGGAGCTGATTTTT. The whole variable domain, remainder taken from reference TRBV7-8 and TRBJ2-2, is GAGVSQSPRYKVAKRGQDVALRCDPISGHVSLFWYQQALGQGPEFLTYFQNEAQLDKSGLPSDRFFAERPEGSVSTLKIQRTQQEDSAVYLCASRSRTNVGELIFGEGSRLTVL.

This clonotype was counted a few times. The CDR3 protein is CASRNLPGTGEETQYF. DNA for the CDR3: TGTGCCAGCAGAAACCTACCAGGGACAGGGGAAGAGACCCAGTACTTC. The chain uses TRBV7-8 and TRBJ2-5; 10 bases map to TRBD1. Trimming removed 6 bases from V and 3 bases from J; junction bases left unmatched: 10. The CDR3 loop spans 16 amino acids. Germline V gene sequence: CDR1 SGHVS, CDR2 FQNEAQ.

The chain combines TRBV12-3 or TRBV12-4 with TRBJ2-4; weak D call: TRBD2 (5 bases). The V end was cut by 6 bases, the J end by 2 bases, with 8 bases between. CDR3 size: 13 residues. The CDR3 DNA is TGTGCCAGCAGCGGGATGTCCAAAAACATTCAGTACTTC. Translating gives CASSGMSKNIQYF.

This clonotype occurred many times. This chain links TRBV5-5 with TRBJ2-1; 11 bases are a match to TRBD2. V shed 0 bases, J shed 6 bases, and the junction held 11 bases outside the gene matches. In germline, CDR1 is SGHKS, CDR2 YYEKEE (reference sequence). The CDR3 runs to 18 residues. The CDR3 DNA reads as TGTGCCAGCAGCTTGGTTGGTAGCGGGGGGGCCCGGTCCAATGAGCAGTTCTTC. Translating gives CASSLVGSGGARSNEQFF.

This clonotype has more than one count but fewer than ten. The CDR3 nucleotides are TGTGCCAGCAGTTCGGGAGATTCCTACGAGCAGTACTTC. It specifies CASSSGDSYEQYF. The chain recombines TRBV6-2 or TRBV6-3 with TRBJ2-7, with D possibly TRBD2 on 6 matching bases. The germline gives CDR1 MNHEY, CDR2 SVGEGT. Trimming removed 4 bases at V and 1 base at J, with 8 bases between. This CDR3 contains 13 residues.

The chain is built from TRBV5-1 and TRBJ2-2; D uncertain. The CDR3 extends over 15 amino acids. CDR1 is SGHRS and CDR2 is YFSETQ in the germline V gene. The V and J ends lost 1 base and 5 bases respectively, with 12 bases between them. The CDR3 region has the DNA TGCGCCAGCAGCTTGCAACCTCTGGGGACCGGGGAGCTGTTTTTT. Translation gives CASSLQPLGTGELFF.